The source of this T cell receptor (beta chain) is a study of blood T cell repertoires in COVID-19. Study context: Samples came from the United States, Italy and Spain, spanning acute and convalescent COVID-19.

Method: immunoSEQ multiplex PCR; TCRdb's copy keeps in-frame clones and lacks some. The sample includes roughly 55,000 clones, around 86% of them seen just once. V trimming: 0 bases; J trimming: 9 bases; junction bases outside the gene matches: 9. The CDR3 covers 15 residues. CDR1 is SNHLY and CDR2 is FYNNEI in the germline V gene. The gene calls are TRBV2 and TRBJ1-2; 8 bases map to TRBD1. Sequenced sample: peripheral blood. This TCR came from a woman in her fifties or sixties with acute or convalescent COVID-19. In DNA form, the CDR3 reads TGTGCCAGCAGTGAAGCAGGGACAGGTCCTAGGCGCTACACCTTC. This encodes CASSEAGTGPRRYTF.